What follows describes a single T cell receptor beta chain. Its target is unknown. TCRdb keeps only in-frame clones here, not all; method: immunoSEQ multiplex PCR. The ten most abundant clones cover under 8% of a sample with tens of thousands of clones. The record originates from a study of T cells in women clearing cervical HPV infection. Study findings and constraints: Effector/memory and HPV-specific T cells were not isolated, and association timing is unknown.

Specimen: blood buffy coat. The clonotype was recovered from a woman between 18 and 69 years old with a cervical HPV16 infection that either progressed to CIN3+ or cleared (not recorded which).

The CDR3 bases that were read are TGTGCCATCAGTGCCACCGACAGGGCATCTGGAAACACC. Its translation: CAISATDRASGNT. The whole CDR3 protein is CAISATDRASGNTIYF. This chain connects TRBV10-3 to TRBJ1-3; 7 bases are shared with TRBD1. The read ends 3 residues shy of where the CDR3 ends; the end is completed using the germline J gene. Trimming removed 4 bases from V and 1 base from J; junction bases left unmatched: 7. The CDR3 spans 16 residues. CDR1 ENHRY and CDR2 SYGVKD come from the germline V gene.